A selection of T cell receptor beta chains follows, all from one sample in a study of cytomegalovirus exposure and HLA in healthy donors. The table came from immunoSEQ multiplex PCR; TCRdb's copy has only in-frame clones and leaves some out. The table lists approximately 100,000 clones, 69% of them singletons, with around 1.3% in the top ten. The sequenced material came from PBMCs. These receptors came from a female donor in good health and CMV-seronegative. The CDR3 runs from the conserved cysteine through the conserved F or W. The D gene is left open where the match is weak. Clone size appears in some rows only: once, few, many, or a class for an expanded clone.

CDR3	DNA	size	V	J	D
CASSQPPEGAGEKLFF	TGCGCCAGCAGCCAGCCCCCGGAGGGGGCAGGAGAAAAACTGTTTTTT	-	TRBV4-1	TRBJ1-4	TRBD1
CASNPPPYRQGKGGYTF	TGTGCCAGCAACCCCCCGCCATATAGACAGGGGAAGGGAGGCTACACCTTC	medium-sized	TRBV28	TRBJ1-2	TRBD1
CASSLERPSPGNEQFF	TGTGCCAGCAGCTTGGAAAGACCCTCCCCGGGGAATGAGCAGTTCTTC	once	TRBV5-6	TRBJ2-1	-
CASSYGLAGASEQFF	TGTGCCAGCAGCTATGGACTAGCGGGAGCAAGTGAGCAGTTCTTC	-	TRBV7-9	TRBJ2-1	TRBD2
CASGSTGDHNTEAFF	TGTGCTAGTGGTTCGACAGGGGACCACAACACTGAAGCTTTCTTT	once	TRBV12-5	TRBJ1-1	TRBD1
CASSQRYNQPQHF	TGTGCCAGCAGTCAACGGTACAATCAGCCCCAGCATTTT	-	TRBV6-1	TRBJ1-5	-
CAWSVRMVRGQPQHF	TGTGCCTGGAGTGTACGTATGGTGAGAGGTCAGCCCCAGCATTTT	few	TRBV30	TRBJ1-5	-
CAWSPSGGALETQYF	TGTGCCTGGAGCCCTAGCGGGGGGGCCCTGGAGACCCAGTACTTC	-	TRBV30	TRBJ2-5	TRBD2
CASSQDRGRELGAFF	TGCGCCAGCAGCCAAGATCGGGGGAGGGAACTTGGAGCTTTCTTT	few	TRBV4-1	TRBJ1-1	-
CASSLAAAYEQYF	TGTGCCAGCAGCTTAGCGGCTGCCTACGAGCAGTACTTC	-	TRBV5-4	TRBJ2-7	-
CASSIGPGGPLYEQYF	TGTGCCAGTAGTATAGGTCCCGGGGGGCCGCTTTACGAGCAGTACTTC	-	TRBV19	TRBJ2-7	-
CASSAGSGTDTQYF	TGCGCCAGCAGCGCGGGTAGCGGTACAGATACGCAGTATTTT	-	TRBV5-1	TRBJ2-3	-
CASRRGEGAGYTF	TGTGCCAGCAGACGCGGTGAAGGGGCTGGCTACACCTTC	-	TRBV5-4	TRBJ1-2	-
CASSLAETGPYGYTF	TGTGCCAGCAGCTTAGCCGAGACAGGACCGTATGGCTACACCTTC	-	TRBV7-9	TRBJ1-2	-
CASSQPARGWTEAFF	TGCGCCAGCAGCCAACCCGCCCGGGGGTGGACTGAAGCTTTCTTT	-	TRBV4-1	TRBJ1-1	-
CASSQGLAGAPYNEQFF	TGCGCCAGCAGCCAAGGGCTAGCGGGAGCCCCTTACAATGAGCAGTTCTTC	-	TRBV4-1	TRBJ2-1	TRBD2
CASSRGLAGGPGEQYF	TGTGCCAGCAGCCGGGGACTAGCGGGAGGGCCTGGCGAGCAGTACTTC	-	TRBV14	TRBJ2-7	TRBD2
CASSTTGEPQHF	TGTGCCAGCAGCACGACAGGGGAGCCCCAGCATTTT	few	TRBV7-9	TRBJ1-5	TRBD1
CASSLGDRDEKLFF	TGTGCCAGCAGCTTGGGGGACAGAGATGAAAAACTGTTTTTT	-	TRBV5-4	TRBJ1-4	TRBD1
CASSLELGLGTEAFF	TGTGCCAGCAGCTTGGAACTCGGGTTGGGCACTGAAGCTTTCTTT	-	TRBV5-6	TRBJ1-1	-
CASSPRPTEAFF	TGTGCCAGCTCACCGAGGCCGACTGAAGCTTTCTTT	once	TRBV18	TRBJ1-1	-
CASSLFLGDSNQPQHF	TGTGCCAGCAGCTTGTTTCTGGGAGATAGCAATCAGCCCCAGCATTTT	few	TRBV5-5	TRBJ1-5	-
CASSQGADEQYF	TGTGCCAGCAGTCAGGGCGCGGACGAGCAGTACTTC	-	TRBV25-1	TRBJ2-7	-
CASSDLAPNAPGNSPLHF	TGTGCCAGCAGCGACCTAGCCCCGAACGCCCCGGGTAATTCACCCCTCCACTTT	-	TRBV10-3	TRBJ1-6	-
CASSPGQGDSNEQFF	TGCGCCAGCAGCCCCGGACAGGGTGATAGCAATGAGCAGTTCTTC	-	TRBV5-1	TRBJ2-1	TRBD1
CASTDIRFSYEQYF	TGTGCCAGCACCGACATCCGATTCTCCTACGAGCAGTACTTC	-	TRBV14	TRBJ2-7	-
CANSSQWGPQETQYF	TGTGCCAACAGCTCCCAGTGGGGGCCCCAAGAGACCCAGTACTTC	-	TRBV9	TRBJ2-5	-
CASSGTGLLSPQHF	TGTGCCAGCAGCGGGACAGGTCTCCTTTCGCCCCAGCATTTT	-	TRBV2	TRBJ1-5	TRBD1
CAAGDTDTQYF	TGTGCCGCGGGAGACACAGATACGCAGTATTTT	-	TRBV28	TRBJ2-3	TRBD2
CASSVLGGPPYGYTF	TGTGCCAGCAGCGTTCTCGGGGGTCCCCCCTATGGCTACACCTTC	-	TRBV5-4	TRBJ1-2	-
CASRYRGNEQFF	TGTGCCAGCAGGTACCGGGGCAATGAGCAGTTCTTC	once	TRBV6-5	TRBJ2-1	-
CASSTMDRAYEQYF	TGCGCCAGCAGCACCATGGACAGGGCGTACGAGCAGTACTTC	few	TRBV5-1	TRBJ2-7	TRBD1
CASSLWGQNEAFF	TGTGCCAGCAGTTTGTGGGGACAGAATGAAGCTTTCTTT	-	TRBV27	TRBJ1-1	TRBD1
CAWSPDRDYEQYF	TGTGCCTGGAGCCCCGACAGGGACTACGAGCAGTACTTC	-	TRBV30	TRBJ2-7	TRBD1
CASSWDRDEKLFF	TGTGCCAGCAGCTGGGACAGAGATGAAAAACTGTTTTTT	few	TRBV7-9	TRBJ1-4	TRBD1
CASSNYDRGNGYTF	TGTGCCAGCAGTAACTATGACAGGGGAAACGGCTACACCTTC	-	TRBV27	TRBJ1-2	TRBD1
CATSRTGDTQYF	TGTGCCACCAGCCGGACTGGGGATACGCAGTATTTT	-	TRBV15	TRBJ2-3	-
CASSQSGGGVNSPLHF	TGTGCCAGCAGCCAGTCCGGCGGGGGGGTAAATTCACCCCTCCACTTT	-	TRBV9	TRBJ1-6	-
CASSFPRGRDTGELFF	TGTGCCAGCAGCTTCCCAAGGGGCCGAGACACCGGGGAGCTGTTTTTT	-	TRBV11-2	TRBJ2-2	-
CASSFPRDKNTEAFF	TGTGCCAGCAGCTTTCCCCGGGACAAGAACACTGAAGCTTTCTTT	-	TRBV5-5	TRBJ1-1	-
CASSVRTSGDGEQFF	TGTGCCAGCAGTGTGAGGACTAGCGGGGATGGTGAGCAGTTCTTC	-	TRBV25-1	TRBJ2-1	TRBD2
CASRTGPGTEAFF	TGTGCCAGCAGGACAGGGCCCGGCACTGAAGCTTTCTTT	-	TRBV27	TRBJ1-1	TRBD1
CATSTQRQGHSNF	TGTGCCACCAGCACCCAACGACAGGGCCACTCGAACTTT	-	TRBV15	TRBJ1-1	TRBD1
CASPPGATNEKLFF	TGTGCCAGCCCACCCGGGGCAACTAATGAAAAACTGTTTTTT	-	TRBV6-4	TRBJ1-4	-